This T cell receptor (beta chain) was captured in a study of cytomegalovirus exposure and HLA in healthy donors. PCR amplification relied on 60 Vbeta primers (plus 13 Jbeta primers). The protocol was immunoSEQ multiplex PCR, while the TCRdb copy is restricted to in-frame clones and leaves out a portion. The table has roughly 190,000 clones, approximately 80% seen once; the top ten hold 2.3%. The V and J ends lost 5 bases and 0 bases, in that order; junction bases with no gene match: 4. The CDR3 spans 14 residues. The V gene's germline CDR1 is LNHDA and CDR2 SQIVND (reference sequence). Notes on this clone: What it recognizes is unknown.

General study findings and limits: Judged likely to be a sequencing artifact was a cluster of highly shared sequence variants. Reports described diagnosis of cytomegalovirus status by the classifier as highly specific and sensitive.

The sequenced sample was PBMCs. The source is a woman aged 50 to 60 in good health and CMV-seronegative. The rearrangement links TRBV19 to TRBJ2-7, with 7 bases lining up with TRBD1. CDR3: CASSWGQSSYEQYF. CDR3 sequence (DNA): TGTGCCAGTAGTTGGGGACAGAGCTCCTACGAGCAGTACTTC.